Detailed here is one T cell receptor beta chain. The data were obtained in a study of cytomegalovirus exposure and HLA in healthy donors. The PCR was carried out with 60 Vbeta primers and 13 Jbeta primers. Here immunoSEQ multiplex PCR was the method, and the copy in TCRdb shows in-frame clones only, minus some. The sample has over 150,000 clones; approximately 84% are singletons. Germline-derived CDR1 and CDR2 are SGHRS and YFSETQ. Trimming took 1 base from V and 0 from J; bases not matched to a gene: 1. This CDR3 has 14 amino acids. This clonotype was sampled from a girl aged 10-17 years in good health and CMV-seropositive. Sequencing was performed on PBMCs. The V call is TRBV5-1, the J call TRBJ2-7; TRBD1 aligns across 7 bases. For the CDR3, the DNA is TGCGCCAGCAGCTTGACAGGGGCCTCCTACGAGCAGTACTTC. This gives the protein CASSLTGASYEQYF.